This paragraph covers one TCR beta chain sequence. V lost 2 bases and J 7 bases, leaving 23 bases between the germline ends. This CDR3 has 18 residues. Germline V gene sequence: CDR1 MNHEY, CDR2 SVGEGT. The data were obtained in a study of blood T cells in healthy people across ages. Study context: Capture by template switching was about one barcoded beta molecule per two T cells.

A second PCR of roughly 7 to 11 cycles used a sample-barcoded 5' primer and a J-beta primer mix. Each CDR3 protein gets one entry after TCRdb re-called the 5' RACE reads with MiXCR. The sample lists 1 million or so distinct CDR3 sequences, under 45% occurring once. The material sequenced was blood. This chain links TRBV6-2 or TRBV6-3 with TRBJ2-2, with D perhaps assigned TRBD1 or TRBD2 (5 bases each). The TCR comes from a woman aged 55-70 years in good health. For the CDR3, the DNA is TGTGCCAGCAGTTACCCCTACCAGGGACGGCGAACGGACGGGGAGCTGTTTTTT. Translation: CASSYPYQGRRTDGELFF.